These 14 T cell receptor beta chains share one sample of origin, sequenced in a study of blood T cell repertoires in COVID-19. The protocol was immunoSEQ multiplex PCR, while the TCRdb copy is restricted to in-frame clones and leaves out a portion. The sample records under 85,000 clones, roughly nine tenths being singletons. Specimen: peripheral blood. The source of these receptors is a woman over 75 with active or convalescent COVID-19.

The chain combines TRBV10-3 with TRBJ2-7, with D possibly TRBD1 on 6 matching bases. This CDR3 comprises 14 residues. The V end lost 6 bases, the J end lost 0 bases, and 12 bases lay between the germline ends. CDR1 is ENHRY, CDR2 SYGVKD, per germline. This CDR3 reads CAIRRDRSSYEQYF. CDR3 coding DNA: TGTGCCATCAGAAGAGACAGGAGCTCCTACGAGCAGTACTTC.

This clone was seen only a few times. The chain carries TRBV15 and TRBJ2-7; 7 positions agree with TRBD1. CDR3 length: 13 residues. Germline CDR1 LNHNV, CDR2 YYDKDF (reference sequence). V shed 0 bases, J shed 4 bases, and the junction held 0 bases outside the gene matches. CDR3 bases: TGTGCCACCAGCAGAGAGGACAGGTACGAGCAGTACTTC. It specifies CATSREDRYEQYF.

The chain uses TRBV13 and TRBJ2-5, with 7 bases matching TRBD1. Germline assignment: CDR1 PRHDT and CDR2 FYEKMQ (reference sequence). Germline trimming cut 3 bases from V and 2 bases from J; bases unmatched to any gene: 3. The CDR3 is made up of 14 amino acids. The CDR3 DNA sequence: TGTGCCAGCAGCTTCCGGGGACAGCAAGAGACCCAGTACTTC. Amino acids: CASSFRGQQETQYF. The full variable domain, with the rest looked up from reference TRBV13 and TRBJ2-5, is AAGVIQSPRHLIKEKRETATLKCYPIPRHDTVYWYQQGPGQDPQFLISFYEKMQSDKGSIPDRFSAQQFSDYHSELNMSSLELGDSALYFCASSFRGQQETQYFGPGTRLLVL.

This chain's CDR3 is CASSRGQGATQYF. The DNA of the CDR3 is TGCGCCAGCAGCAGGGGACAGGGGGCAACGCAGTATTTT. V usage is TRBV5-1 and J usage is TRBJ2-3; 12 bases map to TRBD1. The CDR3 covers 13 residues. Germline assignment: CDR1 SGHRS and CDR2 YFSETQ. Trimming at V came to 4 bases and at J to 9 bases, leaving 3 bases not matched to a gene.

This rearrangement joins TRBV12-5 to TRBJ1-4; 7 bases line up with TRBD1. Germline trimming cut 4 bases from V and 1 base from J; bases unmatched to any gene: 15. The CDR3 is 19 residues long. The germline V gene encodes CDR1 LGHNT and CDR2 FRNRAP. CDR3 sequence: CASGSGQTRPGGTNEKLFF. The CDR3 DNA reads as TGTGCTAGTGGTTCGGGACAGACCCGTCCTGGCGGAACTAATGAAAAACTGTTTTTT.

The count of this clone is one. The genes are TRBV11-2 and TRBJ2-1; possible D gene TRBD2, 6 bases. This CDR3 contains 15 residues. Germline lookup yields CDR1 SGHAT and CDR2 FQNNGV. The ends were cut back, 3 bases at V and 8 bases at J, with 17 bases in the middle. CDR3 protein: CASSFDAGRSHEQFF. The CDR3 bases are TGTGCCAGCAGCTTCGACGCGGGGCGTTCCCATGAGCAGTTCTTC.

This clone occurred a few times. An end of the junction differs from the germline gene, which may be a read error. This chain links TRBV19 with TRBJ2-7; D ambiguous. The germline V gene encodes CDR1 LNHDA and CDR2 SQIVND (reference sequence). There are 13 residues in the CDR3. CDR3 DNA sequence: TGTGCCAGTAGTATTGGCGGTTCCTACGCGCAGTACTTC. Amino acids: CASSIGGSYAQYF. The full variable domain, with the rest looked up from reference TRBV19 and TRBJ2-7, is DGGITQSPKYLFRKEGQNVTLSCEQNLNHDAMYWYRQDPGQGLRLIYYSQIVNDFQKGDIAEGYSVSREKKESFPLTVTSAQKNPTAFYLCASSIGGSYAQYFGPGTRLTVT.

This clone was counted only a few times. This rearrangement joins TRBV4-1 to TRBJ2-5, with 12 nucleotides matching TRBD2. Germline values: CDR1 MGHRA, CDR2 YSYEKL. The CDR3 totals 16 residues. V shed 0 bases, J shed 2 bases, and the junction held 1 base outside the gene matches. CDR3 region: CASSQDLAGGQETQYF. Here the CDR3 DNA reads TGCGCCAGCAGCCAAGATCTAGCGGGAGGGCAAGAGACCCAGTACTTC.

V is TRBV5-4 and J is TRBJ2-7, with 8 bases lining up with TRBD1. J was trimmed by 0 bases and V by 0 bases; bases with no gene match: 2. The length of the CDR3 is 15 residues. CDR1 and CDR2 from the germline V gene are SGHNT and YYREEE (reference sequence). In DNA form, the CDR3 reads TGTGCCAGCAGCTTGGGACAGGGGAGCTCCTACGAGCAGTACTTC. It yields the protein CASSLGQGSSYEQYF.

The chain carries TRBV7-2 and TRBJ2-7; maybe TRBD1 (5 bases). CDR1 SGHTA and CDR2 FQGNSA come from the germline V gene. CDR3 length: 15 amino acids. The ends were cut back, 3 bases at V and 5 bases at J, with 17 bases in the middle. The CDR3 spells CASSFLRRGGNEQYF. The CDR3 nucleotides are TGTGCCAGCAGCTTCCTACGAAGGGGCGGTAACGAGCAGTACTTC.

This chain joins TRBV5-8 and TRBJ1-6; perhaps TRBD1 as D (6 bases). The V gene lost 4 bases and the J gene lost 4 bases, with 15 bases spanning the gap. Germline V gives CDR1 SGHTS, CDR2 YDEGEE. The CDR3 sequence is 16 residues long. The CDR3 sequence: CASSPLGDTYNSPLHF. The DNA for the CDR3 is TGTGCCAGCAGCCCGCTCGGGGACACTTATAATTCACCCCTCCACTTT.

This chain uses TRBV28 with TRBJ2-1; D is perhaps TRBD2 (6 bases). The germline V and J ends were trimmed by 8 bases and 4 bases, with 12 bases remaining between them. CDR3 length: 13 residues. Germline V gives CDR1 MDHEN, CDR2 SYDVKM. DNA for the CDR3: TGTGCCAGCGGGACTTACGAATACAATGAGCAGTTCTTC. Encoded protein: CASGTYEYNEQFF. The full variable domain, in which reference TRBV28 and TRBJ2-1 provide the parts outside the CDR3, is DVKVTQSSRYLVKRTGEKVFLECVQDMDHENMFWYRQDPGLGLRLIYFSYDVKMKEKGDIPEGYSVSREKKERFSLILESASTNQTSMYLCASGTYEYNEQFFGPGTRLTVL.

The J gene is TRBJ2-2, the V gene TRBV28; D may be TRBD2 (6 bases). The germline V gene encodes CDR1 MDHEN and CDR2 SYDVKM. Between the trimmed V and J ends, which lost 8 bases and 4 bases, there was a span of 20 bases. The CDR3 extends over 16 amino acids. As DNA, the CDR3 is TGTGCCAGCTGGGGAGGTAGTGTTCGGATCACCGGGGAGCTGTTTTTT. It encodes CASWGGSVRITGELFF. The full variable domain, with the rest looked up from reference TRBV28 and TRBJ2-2, is DVKVTQSSRYLVKRTGEKVFLECVQDMDHENMFWYRQDPGLGLRLIYFSYDVKMKEKGDIPEGYSVSREKKERFSLILESASTNQTSMYLCASWGGSVRITGELFFGEGSRLTVL.

V and J are TRBV5-1 and TRBJ2-3, with 8 bases identical to TRBD1. Germline CDR1 and CDR2: SGHRS and YFSETQ. The V and J ends lost 4 bases and 6 bases, in that order; junction bases with no gene match: 10. The CDR3 is 15 amino acids. As DNA, the CDR3 is TGCGCCAGCAGCCCAGGGGGCATCCGTAGGGATACGCAGTATTTT. Translation: CASSPGGIRRDTQYF.